The next 19 T cell receptor beta chains were all read from a single sample in a study of shared clonotypes between healthy human individuals. Libraries were prepared by immunoSEQ multiplex PCR; TCRdb keeps only in-frame clonotypes and omits some of them. The repertoire consists of approximately 720,000 clones, with around 72% occurring once and the leading ten covering approximately 1.8%. Sample: memory CD4+ T cells sorted from blood. Subset denoted: CD45RA-negative fraction. These TCRs come from a woman in her 30s in good health.

Remarks on this clone: One junction end does not reproduce the germline sequence, and a read error may be involved. This chain joins TRBV28 and TRBJ1-2, with D maybe TRBD1 (6 bases). The germline V gene has CDR1 MDHEN and CDR2 SYDVKM. CDR3 length: 16 residues. CDR3 protein: CAGSLGTMTFNYGYTF. The CDR3 region has the DNA TGTGCCGGCAGTTTAGGGACAATGACATTTAACTATGGCTACACCTTC.

The CDR3 loop reads CASSVIPSNTGELFF. The CDR3 bases are TGTGCCAGCAGCGTTATACCCAGCAACACCGGGGAGCTGTTTTTT. The chain couples TRBV9 to TRBJ2-2; unclear D gene. Germline loops: CDR1 SGDLS, CDR2 YYNGEE. The V gene lost 2 bases and the J gene lost 2 bases, with 10 bases spanning the gap. The CDR3 has 15 amino acids.

This clone was found once. This chain links TRBV19 with TRBJ1-2; the D gene is possibly TRBD1 (5 bases). This CDR3 spans 14 amino acids. Between the trimmed V and J ends, which lost 5 bases and 1 base, there was a span of 11 bases. Germline V gene data show CDR1 as LNHDA and CDR2 as SQIVND (reference sequence). This CDR3 reads CASSSRGLNYGYTF. CDR3 DNA: TGTGCCAGTAGTTCGAGGGGCCTTAACTATGGCTACACCTTC.

Note on this clone: Other DNA sequences from this sample encode an identical CDR3 as well. V is TRBV5-1 and J is TRBJ1-3; perhaps TRBD1 as D (5 bases). Per germline, CDR1 SGHRS and CDR2 YFSETQ. With 2 bases removed from V and 0 bases from J, the gap between germline ends came to 6 bases. This CDR3 has 14 residues. CDR3 nucleotide sequence: TGCGCCAGCAGCTTTGACAGCTCTGGAAACACCATATATTTT. Its protein is CASSFDSSGNTIYF.

This clone was detected many times. CDR3 bases: TGCGCCAGCAGCTTGGAGGGCCTACATGGCTACACCTTC. Residues: CASSLEGLHGYTF. This chain joins TRBV5-1 and TRBJ1-2; no definite D call. Trimming stripped 0 bases from V and 6 bases from J, with 9 bases between. Germline V gene lookup returns CDR1 SGHRS and CDR2 YFSETQ. This CDR3 has 13 amino acids.

The chain has TRBV19 and TRBJ1-1; 8 bases agree with TRBD1. CDR1 is LNHDA and CDR2 is SQIVND in the germline V gene (reference sequence). The CDR3 sequence is 15 residues long. V lost 3 bases and J lost 1; bases outside the gene matches: 4. The CDR3 region has the DNA TGTGCCAGTAGTATGATTGGACAGGGGAACACTGAAGCTTTCTTT. Residues: CASSMIGQGNTEAFF.

Many counts were recorded for this clone. The rearrangement links TRBV19 to TRBJ1-2; the D gene is possibly TRBD1 (6 bases). The germline CDR1 and CDR2 sequences are LNHDA and SQIVND (reference sequence). Trimming stripped 5 bases from V and 3 bases from J, with 13 bases between. The CDR3 is 14 amino acids. The chain's CDR3 is CASSDRISDYGYTF. The CDR3 DNA reads as TGTGCCAGTAGTGACAGGATCTCCGACTATGGCTACACCTTC.

The chain couples TRBV6-1 to TRBJ1-1; perhaps TRBD1 as D (5 bases). The V gene's germline CDR1 is MNHNS and CDR2 SASEGT. The CDR3 contains 10 residues. V lost 2 bases to trimming and J lost 10 bases, with 5 bases between them. CDR3 amino acids: CASSERGAFF. Written as DNA, the CDR3 is TGTGCCAGCAGTGAAAGGGGAGCTTTCTTT.

The chain uses TRBV28 and TRBJ2-5; maybe TRBD1 (5 bases). This CDR3 is built from 15 residues. Looked up from germline, CDR1 is MDHEN and CDR2 is SYDVKM. The V and J ends lost 5 bases and 5 bases respectively, with 18 bases between them. CDR3 in DNA: TGTGCCAGCAGTGCTACAGGTGGTACCGGTGAGACCCAGTACTTC. Amino acids: CASSATGGTGETQYF.

The chain uses TRBV5-1 and TRBJ1-4, with D possibly being TRBD1 (5 bases). The CDR3 length is 15 residues. From germline, CDR1 is SGHRS and CDR2 YFSETQ. V was shortened by 1 base and J by 7 bases, with 14 bases between the two germline ends. For the CDR3, the DNA is TGCGCCAGCAGCTTGTTGGGGGGTGGAAGTGAAAAACTGTTTTTT. Translation: CASSLLGGGSEKLFF.

The rearrangement links TRBV15 to TRBJ2-3, with D possibly TRBD1 on 5 matching bases. The ends were cut back, 2 bases at V and 2 bases at J, with 14 bases in the middle. This CDR3 contains 16 residues. Germline V gives CDR1 LNHNV, CDR2 YYDKDF (reference sequence). CDR3 in DNA: TGTGCCACCAGCAGACCCCGGCAGGGATCCACAGATACGCAGTATTTT. Amino acids: CATSRPRQGSTDTQYF.

This sequence joins TRBV4-2 and TRBJ2-1; 7 nucleotides agree with TRBD2. This CDR3 has 16 residues. Trimming at V came to 0 bases and at J to 5 bases, leaving 7 bases not matched to a gene. Germline V lookup: CDR1 LGHNA, CDR2 YNFKEQ. This CDR3 is CASSQEGASGNNEQFF. In DNA, the CDR3 is TGTGCCAGCAGCCAAGAAGGGGCTAGCGGCAACAATGAGCAGTTCTTC.

CDR3 nucleotide sequence: TGTGCCAGCAGCCCAAGGACAGGGGGCTTTGGGGCCAACGTCCTGACTTTC. Its protein product is CASSPRTGGFGANVLTF. V and J are TRBV27 and TRBJ2-6, with 11 nucleotides matching TRBD1. The CDR3 length is 17 residues. Germline CDR1 is MNHEY and CDR2 is SMNVEV (reference sequence). Trimming took 6 bases from V and 3 from J; bases not matched to a gene: 7.

The chain carries TRBV14 and TRBJ1-2, with 9 positions matching TRBD1. V dropped 6 bases and J dropped 6; count of bases not matched to a gene: 11. Germline CDR1 and CDR2: SGHDN and FVKESK. The CDR3 consists of 15 residues. The CDR3: CASSRETGGPNGYTF. In nucleotides, the CDR3 is TGTGCCAGCAGTCGCGAGACAGGGGGTCCCAATGGCTACACCTTC.

The V gene is TRBV19, the J gene TRBJ2-1; 10 positions match TRBD2. The CDR3 consists of 14 residues. The germline gives CDR1 LNHDA, CDR2 SQIVND (reference sequence). V was clipped by 5 bases and J by 10 bases; unmatched bases: 8. CDR3 residues: CASSLRTSGDEQFF. The CDR3 region has the DNA TGTGCCAGTAGTTTACGGACTAGCGGCGACGAGCAGTTCTTC.

This clone appeared many times. The CDR3 DNA follows: TGCGCCAGCAGCCAAGCCCCAGGACTAGCGGGAGAACGGTCCGGGGAGCTGTTTTTT. It is translated as CASSQAPGLAGERSGELFF. The chain uses TRBV4-1 and TRBJ2-2; TRBD2 matches 13 bases. The germline V gene encodes CDR1 MGHRA and CDR2 YSYEKL. The length of the CDR3 is 19 residues. The J segment lost 6 bases and the V segment lost 1 base, leaving 11 bases of the junction unmatched.

A single count supports this clone. The chain uses TRBV19 and TRBJ1-1, with D unresolved. The germline V and J ends were trimmed by 1 base and 6 bases, with 9 bases remaining between them. In germline, CDR1 is LNHDA, CDR2 SQIVND (reference sequence). The CDR3 is 13 amino acids. Here the CDR3 reads CASSIGAWAEAFF. CDR3 coding DNA: TGTGCCAGTAGTATAGGGGCCTGGGCTGAAGCTTTCTTT.

This CDR3 is CASSIPQTGNQPQHF. The CDR3 nucleotides are TGTGCCAGTAGTATTCCCCAGACCGGCAATCAGCCCCAGCATTTT. The gene calls are TRBV19 and TRBJ1-5; D not resolved. The CDR3 has 15 residues. Trimming pared 3 bases from V and 2 bases from J, leaving 11 bases between. CDR1 is LNHDA and CDR2 is SQIVND in the germline V gene (reference sequence).

As for this clone: Other DNA sequences in this sample translate to the same CDR3. The CDR3 region is CASSPQGAGNQPQHF. As DNA, the CDR3 is TGTGCCAGCAGCCCACAGGGGGCAGGCAATCAGCCCCAGCATTTT. V and J are TRBV7-9 and TRBJ1-5; 9 bases are shared with TRBD1. Germline V gene lookup returns CDR1 SEHNR and CDR2 FQNEAQ (reference sequence). The V and J ends lost 5 bases and 2 bases, in that order; junction bases with no gene match: 4. This CDR3 region has 15 residues.